These T cell receptor beta chains were read from a single sample in a study of T-cell memory formation after mild COVID-19. TCRdb re-derived calls from the 5' RACE reads in MiXCR, one entry per CDR3 protein. The sample consists of 450,000 to 650,000 distinct CDR3 sequences, around 21% of them appearing once. The sample was PBMCs or a T cell subset sorted from them (not recorded which). The origin of the receptors is an adult woman who had mild COVID-19 (a few samples of this study predate the infection). Cell type and time point are not known. CDR3s include the opening cysteine and the closing phenylalanine or tryptophan. D genes are given only for firm matches. The size field is filled for only some rows; it gives once, few, many or a size class.

V gene	D gene	J gene	clone size	CDR3 protein	CDR3 DNA
TRBV7-9	.	TRBJ1-2	few	CASSRADNGYTF	TGTGCCAGCAGCCGTGCGGACAATGGCTACACCTTC
TRBV9	.	TRBJ1-3	few	CASSVGSSGRRVDF	TGTGCCAGCAGCGTAGGGTCGTCAGGACGGCGTGTAGATTTT
TRBV9	TRBD1	TRBJ1-2	.	CASSDEKADRGLYGYTF	TGTGCCAGCAGCGACGAAAAGGCGGACAGGGGGCTCTATGGCTACACCTTC
TRBV6-5	.	TRBJ2-5	few	CASSYSGDQETQYF	TGTGCCAGCAGTTACTCGGGCGACCAAGAGACCCAGTACTTC
TRBV20-1	TRBD1	TRBJ2-5	few	CAGQGAQETQYF	TGCGCGGGACAGGGGGCCCAAGAGACCCAGTACTTC
TRBV4-3	.	TRBJ1-5	.	CASSQELSFYQPQHF	TGCGCCAGCAGCCAAGAGTTGAGTTTCTATCAGCCCCAGCATTTT
TRBV24-1	.	TRBJ1-1	.	CATSDRSRGHTEAFF	TGTGCCACCAGTGATCGAAGCCGGGGCCACACTGAAGCTTTCTTT
TRBV12-3/TRBV12-4	TRBD2	TRBJ2-7	few	CASSPSGAGTYEQYF	TGTGCCAGCAGTCCAAGCGGGGCGGGGACGTACGAGCAGTACTTC
TRBV6-5	.	TRBJ2-3	.	CASSYPLDTQYF	TGTGCCAGCAGTTATCCGCTAGATACGCAGTATTTT
TRBV29-1	.	TRBJ1-2	.	CSVEGNYYGYTF	TGCAGCGTTGAGGGCAACTACTATGGCTACACCTTC
TRBV2	.	TRBJ2-1	few	CASRLDYNEQFF	TGTGCCAGCAGGCTCGACTACAATGAGCAGTTCTTC
TRBV29-1	TRBD2	TRBJ2-1	few	CSVIGSLAGGGNEQFF	TGCAGCGTTATTGGGTCGCTAGCGGGAGGGGGCAATGAGCAGTTCTTC
TRBV20-1	TRBD1	TRBJ2-5	.	CSAAGQGSVETQYF	TGCAGTGCTGCTGGACAGGGTAGCGTCGAGACCCAGTACTTC
TRBV11-2	TRBD2	TRBJ2-7	.	CASSPRLAKNEQYF	TGTGCCAGCAGCCCCCGACTAGCGAAGAACGAGCAGTACTTC
TRBV6-5	TRBD1	TRBJ1-2	.	CASSPRPGQEAGYTF	TGTGCCAGCAGCCCCCGGCCGGGACAGGAGGCGGGCTACACCTTC
TRBV4-3	.	TRBJ1-3	.	CASSQGGGGLQGNTIYF	TGCGCCAGCAGCCAAGGTGGAGGAGGGCTCCAGGGAAACACCATATATTTT
TRBV7-9	.	TRBJ2-5	.	CASSLPQGEETQYF	TGTGCCAGCAGTCTCCCCCAGGGCGAGGAGACCCAGTACTTC
TRBV4-1	.	TRBJ2-3	few	CASSQAEVITDTQYF	TGCGCCAGCAGCCAGGCCGAAGTTATCACAGATACGCAGTATTTT
TRBV10-3	.	TRBJ2-3	few	CAISEFWDASRRTDTQYF	TGTGCCATCAGTGAGTTTTGGGACGCCTCTCGGAGAACAGATACGCAGTATTTT
TRBV29-1	.	TRBJ1-1	few	CSVEMDTEAFF	TGCAGCGTTGAAATGGACACTGAAGCTTTCTTT
TRBV25-1	.	TRBJ2-7	.	CASSESLGRRYEQYF	TGTGCCAGCAGTGAATCTTTGGGTAGGAGATACGAGCAGTACTTC
TRBV4-1	.	TRBJ1-1	few	CASSPGSGGTEAFF	TGCGCCAGCAGCCCCGGGTCTGGGGGTACTGAAGCTTTCTTT
TRBV7-2	TRBD2	TRBJ2-7	many	CASQGASGRASEQYF	TGTGCCAGCCAAGGGGCTAGCGGGAGGGCCTCGGAGCAGTACTTC
TRBV6-5	TRBD2	TRBJ2-1	few	CASKLAGGSSYNEQFF	TGTGCCAGCAAACTAGCGGGAGGGAGCTCCTACAATGAGCAGTTCTTC
TRBV6-5	.	TRBJ1-2	.	CASTKGFGDYGYTF	TGTGCCAGCACCAAGGGATTTGGGGACTATGGCTACACCTTC
TRBV7-3	.	TRBJ1-5	.	CASSSSPIRDGPNQPQHF	TGTGCCAGCAGCTCAAGCCCAATCCGGGACGGCCCGAATCAGCCCCAGCATTTT
TRBV6-2/TRBV6-3	TRBD2	TRBJ2-5	few	CASSRGLAGFETQYF	TGTGCCAGCAGCCGGGGACTAGCGGGATTTGAGACCCAGTACTTC
TRBV24-1	TRBD1	TRBJ2-1	few	CATSDQNRGRNEQFF	TGTGCCACCAGTGATCAGAACAGGGGGCGGAATGAGCAGTTCTTC
TRBV4-3	.	TRBJ2-7	many	CAITAAPKERRYEQYF	TGCGCCATCACAGCAGCCCCCAAGGAGCGAAGGTACGAGCAGTACTTC
TRBV7-3	TRBD2	TRBJ2-5	few	CASSLKGTGTSSQETQYF	TGTGCCAGCAGCTTAAAGGGTACAGGGACTAGCAGCCAAGAGACCCAGTACTTC
TRBV12-3/TRBV12-4	TRBD2	TRBJ2-1	.	CASSAVTSGYEQFF	TGTGCCAGCAGTGCGGTGACTAGCGGCTATGAGCAGTTCTTC
TRBV9	.	TRBJ1-5	.	CASSVAPGQPQHF	TGTGCCAGCAGCGTAGCTCCTGGTCAGCCCCAGCATTTT
TRBV4-3	.	TRBJ2-2	many	CASSPHEGSPGELFF	TGCGCCAGCAGCCCTCATGAGGGATCCCCCGGGGAGCTGTTTTTT
TRBV6-5	TRBD1	TRBJ2-2	.	CASSYSIRAQGVAGELFF	TGTGCCAGCAGTTACTCGATTCGCGCCCAGGGGGTAGCCGGGGAGCTGTTTTTT
TRBV12-3/TRBV12-4	TRBD2	TRBJ2-5	few	CASSLTAGLAAETQYF	TGTGCCAGCAGTCTAACGGCGGGACTAGCGGCGGAGACCCAGTACTTC
TRBV20-1	.	TRBJ2-3	once	CSARRGEVSTDTQYF	TGCAGTGCTAGACGGGGAGAGGTTAGCACAGATACGCAGTATTTT
TRBV6-8	TRBD1	TRBJ2-3	few	CANLPPPGTVFDTQYF	TGTGCCAACCTACCCCCACCCGGGACAGTATTCGATACGCAGTATTTT
TRBV28	TRBD2	TRBJ2-3	.	CASSLRSGEASRTQYF	TGTGCCAGCAGTTTACGCAGCGGGGAAGCCTCCCGTACGCAGTATTTT
TRBV3-1	TRBD1	TRBJ2-5	.	CASSRGTEQETQYF	TGTGCCAGCAGCCGAGGGACAGAGCAAGAGACCCAGTACTTC
TRBV7-9	.	TRBJ1-1	few	CASSARTAMNTEAFF	TGTGCCAGCAGCGCCCGGACTGCTATGAACACTGAAGCTTTCTTT
TRBV4-2	TRBD2	TRBJ2-3	.	CASSQGTSGSADTQYF	TGTGCCAGCAGCCAAGGGACTAGCGGGAGCGCAGATACGCAGTATTTT
TRBV12-3/TRBV12-4	.	TRBJ2-1	.	CASSPLKASSYNEQFF	TGTGCCAGCAGTCCGTTGAAGGCCAGCTCCTACAATGAGCAGTTCTTC
TRBV27	TRBD1	TRBJ2-3	once	CASSLSLRTGDTDTQYF	TGTGCCAGCAGTTTATCGCTACGGACAGGGGACACAGATACGCAGTATTTT
TRBV29-1	.	TRBJ2-7	few	CSVGVSSYEQYF	TGCAGCGTTGGGGTCAGCTCCTACGAGCAGTACTTC
TRBV6-1	TRBD1	TRBJ2-7	few	CASSAGTETYEQYF	TGTGCCAGCAGTGCCGGGACAGAGACCTACGAGCAGTACTTC
TRBV20-1	.	TRBJ2-1	.	CSARDDVPYNEQFF	TGCAGTGCTAGAGACGACGTGCCCTACAATGAGCAGTTCTTC
TRBV5-1	.	TRBJ2-7	.	CASSRTAEAFYEQYF	TGCGCCAGCAGCAGGACTGCCGAGGCCTTTTACGAGCAGTACTTC
TRBV18	TRBD1	TRBJ1-6	few	CASSLQRDSYNSPLHF	TGTGCCAGCTCACTACAACGGGACAGTTATAATTCACCCCTCCACTTT
TRBV5-1	TRBD1	TRBJ1-6	once	CASSPGTGVGNSPLHF	TGCGCCAGCAGCCCCGGGACAGGGGTTGGGAATTCACCCCTCCACTTT
TRBV5-5	TRBD1	TRBJ2-7	.	CASTGDRVSYEQYF	TGTGCCAGCACCGGGGACAGGGTGTCCTACGAGCAGTACTTC
TRBV6-2/TRBV6-3	.	TRBJ2-1	.	CASTDRGSNEQFF	TGTGCCAGCACCGACCGGGGGTCTAATGAGCAGTTCTTC
TRBV6-6	.	TRBJ2-2	.	CASMSTNTGELFF	TGTGCCAGCATGAGCACGAACACCGGGGAGCTGTTTTTT
TRBV19	TRBD1	TRBJ1-3	.	CASSIFGTGAGNTIYF	TGTGCCAGTAGTATCTTCGGGACAGGGGCTGGAAACACCATATATTTT
TRBV30	TRBD1	TRBJ2-7	few	CAWSASTGYGQYF	TGTGCCTGGAGTGCCTCGACAGGGTACGGGCAGTACTTC
TRBV10-3	.	TRBJ2-5	few	CAISDRETQYF	TGTGCCATCAGTGATAGGGAGACCCAGTACTTC
TRBV7-9	.	TRBJ2-5	many	CASSDGETQYF	TGTGCCAGCAGCGATGGTGAGACCCAGTACTTC